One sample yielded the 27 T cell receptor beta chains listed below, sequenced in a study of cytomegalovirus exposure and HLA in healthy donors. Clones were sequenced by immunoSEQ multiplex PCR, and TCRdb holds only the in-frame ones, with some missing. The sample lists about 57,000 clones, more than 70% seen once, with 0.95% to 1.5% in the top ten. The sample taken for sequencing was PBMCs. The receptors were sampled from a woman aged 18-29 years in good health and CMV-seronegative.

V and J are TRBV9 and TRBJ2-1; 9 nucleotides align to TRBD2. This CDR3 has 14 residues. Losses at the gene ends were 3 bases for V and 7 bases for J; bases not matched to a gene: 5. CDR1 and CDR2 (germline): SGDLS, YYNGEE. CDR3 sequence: CASSEGGLANEQFF. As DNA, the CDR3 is TGTGCCAGCAGCGAGGGCGGACTAGCGAATGAGCAGTTCTTC.

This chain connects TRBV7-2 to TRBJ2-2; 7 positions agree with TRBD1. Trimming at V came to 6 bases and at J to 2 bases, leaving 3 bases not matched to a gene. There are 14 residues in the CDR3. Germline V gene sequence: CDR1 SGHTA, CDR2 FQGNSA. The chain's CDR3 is CASSTGVNTGELFF. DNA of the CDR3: TGTGCCAGCAGTACAGGGGTAAACACCGGGGAGCTGTTTTTT.

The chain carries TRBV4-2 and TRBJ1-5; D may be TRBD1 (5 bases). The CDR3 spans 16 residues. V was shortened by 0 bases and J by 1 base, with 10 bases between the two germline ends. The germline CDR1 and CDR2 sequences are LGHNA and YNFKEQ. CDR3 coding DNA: TGTGCCAGCAGCCAAGAACCCGACAGAAGCAATCAGCCCCAGCATTTT. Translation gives CASSQEPDRSNQPQHF.

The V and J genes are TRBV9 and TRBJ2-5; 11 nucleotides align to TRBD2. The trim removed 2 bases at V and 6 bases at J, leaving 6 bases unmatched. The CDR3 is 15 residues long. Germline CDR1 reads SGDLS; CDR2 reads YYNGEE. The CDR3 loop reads CASSVTSGSRKTQYF. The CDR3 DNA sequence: TGTGCCAGCAGCGTCACTAGCGGGAGTAGGAAGACCCAGTACTTC.

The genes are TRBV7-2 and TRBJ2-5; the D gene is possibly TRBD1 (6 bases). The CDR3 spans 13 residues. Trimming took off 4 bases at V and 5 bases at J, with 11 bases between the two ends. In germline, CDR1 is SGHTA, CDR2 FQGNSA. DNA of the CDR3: TGTGCCAGCAGCTCATGGGGGCCCGAGACCCAGTACTTC. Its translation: CASSSWGPETQYF.

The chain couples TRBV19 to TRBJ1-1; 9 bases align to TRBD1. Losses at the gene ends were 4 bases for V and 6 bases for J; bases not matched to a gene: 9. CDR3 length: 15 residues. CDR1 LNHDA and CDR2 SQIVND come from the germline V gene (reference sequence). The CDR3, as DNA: TGTGCCAGTAGTACCCCGACAGGGGGGGCAGCTGAAGCTTTCTTT. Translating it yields CASSTPTGGAAEAFF. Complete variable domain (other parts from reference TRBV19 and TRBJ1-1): DGGITQSPKYLFRKEGQNVTLSCEQNLNHDAMYWYRQDPGQGLRLIYYSQIVNDFQKGDIAEGYSVSREKKESFPLTVTSAQKNPTAFYLCASSTPTGGAAEAFFGQGTRLTVV.

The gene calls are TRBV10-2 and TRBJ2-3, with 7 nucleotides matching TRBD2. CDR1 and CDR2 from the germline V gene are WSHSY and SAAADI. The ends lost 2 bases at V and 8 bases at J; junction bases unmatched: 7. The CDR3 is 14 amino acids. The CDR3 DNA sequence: TGCGCCAGCAGTGAGGGGGGAGGGCCTGGTACGCAGTATTTT. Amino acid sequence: CASSEGGGPGTQYF.

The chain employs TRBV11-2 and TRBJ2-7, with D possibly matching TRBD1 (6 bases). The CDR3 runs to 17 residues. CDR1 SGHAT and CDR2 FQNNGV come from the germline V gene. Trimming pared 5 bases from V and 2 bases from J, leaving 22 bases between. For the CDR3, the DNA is TGTGCCAGCAGCCCCCTCCGCCGACAGGAATTAACCTACGAGCAGTACTTC. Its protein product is CASSPLRRQELTYEQYF.

CDR3 loop: CATSINSGSWGDTQYF. CDR3 sequence (DNA): TGTGCCACCAGCATCAATAGCGGGAGTTGGGGAGATACGCAGTATTTT. The chain employs TRBV15 and TRBJ2-3; 9 nucleotides match TRBD2. Trimming cost V 4 bases and J 5 bases; bases outside gene matches: 10. Germline loops: CDR1 LNHNV, CDR2 YYDKDF (reference sequence). The CDR3 consists of 16 residues.

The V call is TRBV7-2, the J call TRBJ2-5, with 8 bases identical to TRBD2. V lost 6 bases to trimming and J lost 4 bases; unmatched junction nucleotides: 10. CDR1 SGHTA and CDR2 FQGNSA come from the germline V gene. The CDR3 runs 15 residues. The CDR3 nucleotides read TGTGCCAGCAGACCTACCGGGACTAGTCGAGAGACCCAGTACTTC. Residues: CASRPTGTSRETQYF.

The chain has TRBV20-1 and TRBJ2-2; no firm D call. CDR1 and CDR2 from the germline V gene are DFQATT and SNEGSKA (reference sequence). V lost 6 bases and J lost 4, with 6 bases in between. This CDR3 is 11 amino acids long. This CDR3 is CSATTTGELFF. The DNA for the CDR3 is TGCAGTGCAACAACCACCGGGGAGCTGTTTTTT.

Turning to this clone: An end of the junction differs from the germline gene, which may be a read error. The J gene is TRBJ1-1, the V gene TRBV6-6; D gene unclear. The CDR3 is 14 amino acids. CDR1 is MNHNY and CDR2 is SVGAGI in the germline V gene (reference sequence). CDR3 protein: CASSYSRENIEAFF. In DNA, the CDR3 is TGTGCCAGCAGTTACTCGAGGGAGAACATTGAAGCTTTCTTT.

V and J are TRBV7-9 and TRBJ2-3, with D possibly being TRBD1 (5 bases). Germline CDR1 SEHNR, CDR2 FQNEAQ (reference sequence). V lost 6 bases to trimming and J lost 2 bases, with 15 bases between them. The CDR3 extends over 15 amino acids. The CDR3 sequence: CASSSRRGVTDTQYF. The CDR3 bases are TGTGCCAGCAGTTCTAGAAGGGGCGTCACAGATACGCAGTATTTT.

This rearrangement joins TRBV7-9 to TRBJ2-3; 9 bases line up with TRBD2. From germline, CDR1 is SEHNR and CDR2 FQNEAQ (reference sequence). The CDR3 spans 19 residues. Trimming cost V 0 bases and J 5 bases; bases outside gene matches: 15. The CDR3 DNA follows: TGTGCCAGCAGCTTAGCGCGTAGGTGGCGGGAGGGCCGTTTAGATACGCAGTATTTT. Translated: CASSLARRWREGRLDTQYF.

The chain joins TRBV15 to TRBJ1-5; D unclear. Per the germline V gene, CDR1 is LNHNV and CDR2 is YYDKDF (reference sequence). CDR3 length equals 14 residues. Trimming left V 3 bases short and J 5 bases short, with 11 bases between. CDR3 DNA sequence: TGTGCCACCAGCAGTACTTTTGGTTATCAGCCCCAGCATTTT. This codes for CATSSTFGYQPQHF.

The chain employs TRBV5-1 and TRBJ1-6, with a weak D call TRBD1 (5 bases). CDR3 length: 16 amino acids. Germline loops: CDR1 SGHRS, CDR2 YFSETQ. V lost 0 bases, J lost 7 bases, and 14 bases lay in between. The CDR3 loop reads CASSLEWTEGNSPLHF. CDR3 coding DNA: TGCGCCAGCAGCTTGGAATGGACGGAGGGGAATTCACCCCTCCACTTT. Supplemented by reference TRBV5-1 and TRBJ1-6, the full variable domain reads KAGVTQTPRYLIKTRGQQVTLSCSPISGHRSVSWYQQTPGQGLQFLFEYFSETQRNKGNFPGRFSGRQFSNSRSEMNVSTLELGDSALYLCASSLEWTEGNSPLHFGNGTRLTVT.

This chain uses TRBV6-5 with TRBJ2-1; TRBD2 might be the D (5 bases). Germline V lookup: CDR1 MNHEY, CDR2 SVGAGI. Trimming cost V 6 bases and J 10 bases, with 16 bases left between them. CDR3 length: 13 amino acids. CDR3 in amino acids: CASSQISRVEQFF. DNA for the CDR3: TGTGCCAGCAGCCAAATTTCGAGGGTGGAGCAGTTCTTC.

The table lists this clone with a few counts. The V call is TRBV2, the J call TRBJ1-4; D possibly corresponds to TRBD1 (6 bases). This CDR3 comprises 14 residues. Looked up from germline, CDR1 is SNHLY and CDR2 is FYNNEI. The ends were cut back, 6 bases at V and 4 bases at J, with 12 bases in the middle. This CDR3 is CASRRTAYNEKLFF. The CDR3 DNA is TGTGCCAGCAGGAGGACAGCTTATAATGAAAAACTGTTTTTT.

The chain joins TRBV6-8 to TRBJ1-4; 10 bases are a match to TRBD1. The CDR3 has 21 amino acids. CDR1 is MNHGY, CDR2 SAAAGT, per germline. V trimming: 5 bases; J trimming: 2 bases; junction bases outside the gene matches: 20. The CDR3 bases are TGTGCCAGCAGTGCCAATCGGGGACAGGGGCCCCTCGGCGTTACTAATGAAAAACTGTTTTTT. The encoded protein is CASSANRGQGPLGVTNEKLFF.

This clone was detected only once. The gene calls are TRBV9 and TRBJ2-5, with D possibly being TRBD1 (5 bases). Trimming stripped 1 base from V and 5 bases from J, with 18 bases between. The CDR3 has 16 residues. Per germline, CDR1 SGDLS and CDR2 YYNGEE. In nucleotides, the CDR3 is TGTGCCAGCAGCGTATACCAGGGAAGCGTCCAGGAGACCCAGTACTTC. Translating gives CASSVYQGSVQETQYF.

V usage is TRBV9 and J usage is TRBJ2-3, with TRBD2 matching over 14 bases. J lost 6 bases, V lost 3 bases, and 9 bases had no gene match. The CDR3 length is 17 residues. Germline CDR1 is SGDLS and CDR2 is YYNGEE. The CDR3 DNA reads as TGTGCCAGCAGCGCCGGGACTAGCGGGGGCGCTCGGGATACGCAGTATTTT. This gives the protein CASSAGTSGGARDTQYF. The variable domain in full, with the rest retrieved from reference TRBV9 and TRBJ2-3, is DSGVTQTPKHLITATGQRVTLRCSPRSGDLSVYWYQQSLDQGLQFLIQYYNGEERAKGNILERFSAQQFPDLHSELNLSSLELGDSALYFCASSAGTSGGARDTQYFGPGTRLTVL.

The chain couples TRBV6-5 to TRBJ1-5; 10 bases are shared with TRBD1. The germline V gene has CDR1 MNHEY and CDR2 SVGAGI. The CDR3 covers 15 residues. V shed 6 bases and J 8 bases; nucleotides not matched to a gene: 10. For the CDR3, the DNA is TGTGCCAGCAGAGACCCGGGACAGGGGAGTAAGCCCCAGCATTTT. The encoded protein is CASRDPGQGSKPQHF.

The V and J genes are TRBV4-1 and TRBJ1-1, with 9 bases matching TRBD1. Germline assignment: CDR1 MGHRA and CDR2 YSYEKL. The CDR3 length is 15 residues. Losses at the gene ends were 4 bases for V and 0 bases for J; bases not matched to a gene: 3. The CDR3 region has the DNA TGCGCCAGCAGCCTCGGGACAGGGATGAACACTGAAGCTTTCTTT. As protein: CASSLGTGMNTEAFF.

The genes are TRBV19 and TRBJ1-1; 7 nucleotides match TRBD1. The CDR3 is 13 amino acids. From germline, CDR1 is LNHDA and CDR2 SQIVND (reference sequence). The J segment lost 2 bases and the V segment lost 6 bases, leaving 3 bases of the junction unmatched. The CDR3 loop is CASRGQSNTEAFF. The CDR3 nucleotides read TGTGCCAGTAGGGGACAGTCAAACACTGAAGCTTTCTTT. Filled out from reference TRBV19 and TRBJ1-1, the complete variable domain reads DGGITQSPKYLFRKEGQNVTLSCEQNLNHDAMYWYRQDPGQGLRLIYYSQIVNDFQKGDIAEGYSVSREKKESFPLTVTSAQKNPTAFYLCASRGQSNTEAFFGQGTRLTVV.

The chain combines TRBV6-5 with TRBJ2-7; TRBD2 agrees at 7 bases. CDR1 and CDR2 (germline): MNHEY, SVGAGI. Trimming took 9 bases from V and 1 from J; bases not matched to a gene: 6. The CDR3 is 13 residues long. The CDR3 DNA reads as TGTGCCAGTGGGGCGGGAGTATCCTACGAGCAGTACTTC. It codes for CASGAGVSYEQYF.

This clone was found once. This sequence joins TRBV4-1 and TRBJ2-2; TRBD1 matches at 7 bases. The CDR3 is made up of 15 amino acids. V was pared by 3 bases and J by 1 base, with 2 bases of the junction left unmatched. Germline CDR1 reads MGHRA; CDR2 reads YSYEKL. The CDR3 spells CASSHRTGNTGELFF. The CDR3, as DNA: TGCGCCAGCAGCCACAGGACAGGGAACACCGGGGAGCTGTTTTTT.

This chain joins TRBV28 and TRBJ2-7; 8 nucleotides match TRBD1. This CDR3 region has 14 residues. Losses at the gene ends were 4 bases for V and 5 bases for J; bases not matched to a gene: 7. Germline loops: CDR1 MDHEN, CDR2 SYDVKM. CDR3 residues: CASSSGQGSDEQYF. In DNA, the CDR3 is TGTGCCAGCAGTTCCGGACAGGGTTCCGACGAGCAGTACTTC.